The entry below describes one TCR beta chain. Its antigen is not yet known. Within one base of it there is no much larger clone, and no base qualities were kept. In the prospective study, participants were 18 to 89 years old, resided in approximately 22 geographic areas of the United States, and were enrolled through a virtual design. Cohort assignment in the prospective study relied on participant-reported clinical history from a screening survey and a study questionnaire. Recovered participants in ImmuneRACE Cohort 3 were defined as having two consecutive negative NP/OP PCR tests, clearance from a healthcare professional, or resolution of symptoms. In the prospective study, mobile phlebotomists collected whole blood, serum and a nasopharyngeal or oropharyngeal swab from each participant. Additional blood draws and questionnaires over an approximately two-month period could optionally be provided by prospective study participants. Blood samples from the prospective study were shipped frozen or at room temperature prior to DNA extraction.

This specimen comes from a study of blood T cell repertoires in COVID-19 (TCRdb year 2020). About the full investigation: Samples covering the acute and convalescent phases of COVID-19 were provided by collaborators in the United States, Italy and Spain. The prospective study material was composed of cDNA or gDNA derived from T cells, B-cell-depleted T cells, or PBMCs. Deeply sampled blood TCRbeta repertoires from subjects exposed to, actively infected with, or recovered from COVID-19 were included in the dataset. The repertoires were made available in a free public database intended to serve as a resource for research on the immune response to SARS-CoV-2. The samples were drawn from two sources: the first 160 participants of the ongoing ImmuneRACE study, and fewer than 1,500 subjects contributed by 6 global collaborators. The sample metadata nearly always contained a de-identified subject ID, COVID-19 status, age in years and sex. HLA class I and class II types, where available, came from metadata supplied by the sample provider rather than from assay-based typing.

TCRbeta CDR3 regions were amplified from genomic DNA by means of the immunoSEQ Assay, a bias-controlled multiplex PCR. Regarding the original processing steps: The number of nucleated cells in each sample was estimated from the amplification of reference gene primers within the assay. To quantify the absolute abundance of each unique TCRbeta CDR3 rearrangement, sequence reads were collapsed and filtered. For each sample, productive Simpson clonality was calculated by taking the square root of Simpson's diversity index across productive rearrangements. TCRdb provides this immuneACCESS table in a form limited to in-frame rearrangements. Some clones are lacking; in checked studies, under half of them reflect an unresolved V gene, and why the rest are absent is not known. The DNA gave D and trimming, while V, J and clone size come from that table. Present in this sample are fewer than 400,000 clones, 70% to 90% of which were seen just once. The ten largest clones take up 4% to 5% of the sample.

The trim is 0 bases for V and 5 bases for J, with a gap of 13 bases between the germline ends. Including cysteine and phenylalanine, the CDR3 has 15 amino acids. The DNA shown is the 45-base CDR3, in frame from base 1. From a lookup of the germline V gene, CDR1 and CDR2 are MNHNS and SASEGT. Beyond this particular receptor, the publication reports: How much clinical and demographic metadata was included differed by source and by participant, and the metadata was provided uncurated.

The origin of this receptor is a man aged 25 to 45 who had recovered from COVID-19. Recombination joined TRBV6-1 with TRBJ1-2, with TRBD1 as a weak D call on 5 bases. The sample comprised PBMCs or T cells enriched from blood (not recorded which). For the CDR3, the sequence is CASSEAWQGSYGYTF. The DNA reads TGTGCCAGCAGTGAAGCTTGGCAGGGAAGTTATGGCTACACCTTC.